This entry describes one T cell receptor (beta chain). The table came from immunoSEQ multiplex PCR; TCRdb's copy has only in-frame clones and leaves some out. The sample records roughly 80,000 clones, roughly 89% being singletons. This sample is drawn from a study of blood T cell repertoires in COVID-19. The CDR3 runs 13 residues. In germline, CDR1 is GTSNPN, CDR2 SVGIG (reference sequence). V shed 2 bases and J shed 5 bases, with 9 bases lying between them. Sequenced sample: peripheral blood. The sequence came from a man aged 50-59 years with acute or convalescent COVID-19. This rearrangement joins TRBV30 to TRBJ1-4; D remains ambiguous. The CDR3 protein is CAWSTQLNEKLFF. The CDR3 region has the DNA TGTGCCTGGAGTACACAGTTAAATGAAAAACTGTTTTTT.